Below, 15 T cell receptor beta chains from the same sample are listed, as sequenced in a study of control samples from healthy donors and cancer patients. Sequencing used immunoSEQ multiplex PCR; TCRdb keeps in-frame clones, though not all of them. The data show under 65,000 clones, approximately 90% seen once. The sequencing input was PBMCs. Receptors were obtained from a man aged 25 to 40 with colorectal cancer.

The CDR3 is CASSSAGELFF. The CDR3 coding sequence is TGTGCCAGCAGTTCGGCCGGGGAGCTGTTTTTT. V and J are TRBV6-6 and TRBJ2-2, with D uncertain. The CDR3 is 11 residues long. Germline assignment: CDR1 MNHNY and CDR2 SVGAGI (reference sequence). V lost 4 bases, J lost 6 bases, and 3 bases lay in between.

This clone was observed a handful of times. The rearrangement joins TRBV18 to TRBJ2-1; TRBD1 aligns across 9 bases. V was pared by 4 bases and J by 3 bases, with 4 bases of the junction left unmatched. Germline assignment: CDR1 KGHSH and CDR2 LQKENI. This CDR3 comprises 15 residues. The CDR3 region is CASSLQTGGYNEQFF. The CDR3, as DNA: TGTGCCAGCTCACTACAGACAGGGGGCTACAATGAGCAGTTCTTC.

The V and J genes are TRBV6-2 or TRBV6-3 and TRBJ2-3; 7 bases align to TRBD1. CDR1 and CDR2 from the germline V gene are MNHEY and SVGEGT. The CDR3 is 15 amino acids. The ends lost 2 bases at V and 5 bases at J; junction bases unmatched: 7. The CDR3 region has the DNA TGTGCCAGCAGTTACCAAGACAGGGTGGTAGATACGCAGTATTTT. Encoded protein: CASSYQDRVVDTQYF.

This clone has only one observation. The chain has TRBV6-2 or TRBV6-3 and TRBJ2-7; TRBD2 might be the D (5 bases). This CDR3 comprises 12 residues. CDR1 is MNHEY, CDR2 SVGEGT, per germline. V lost 2 bases and J lost 6, with 8 bases in between. The DNA of the CDR3 is TGTGCCAGCAGTTACACACGGGGCGAGCAGTACGTC. It yields the protein CASSYTRGEQYV.

Note on this clone: The junction departs from the called germline gene at one end, perhaps through a read error. This rearrangement joins TRBV19 to TRBJ1-2, with D unclear. The CDR3 sequence is 13 residues long. The germline V gene has CDR1 LNHDA and CDR2 SQIVND (reference sequence). The chain's CDR3 is CASSMGLNYGCTF. CDR3 nucleotide sequence: TGTGCCAGTAGTATGGGCTTAAACTATGGCTGCACCTTC. Filled out from reference TRBV19 and TRBJ1-2, the complete variable domain reads DGGITQSPKYLFRKEGQNVTLSCEQNLNHDAMYWYRQDPGQGLRLIYYSQIVNDFQKGDIAEGYSVSREKKESFPLTVTSAQKNPTAFYLCASSMGLNYGCTFGSGTRLTVV.

V is TRBV9 and J is TRBJ1-3; D possibly corresponds to TRBD1 (5 bases). The CDR3 loop spans 16 amino acids. Germline V gene lookup returns CDR1 SGDLS and CDR2 YYNGEE. The ends were cut back, 3 bases at V and 2 bases at J, with 15 bases in the middle. CDR3 DNA: TGTGCCAGCAGCGGACAGTGGGGTCTGGCTGGAAACACCATATATTTT. Amino acids: CASSGQWGLAGNTIYF.

V is TRBV7-9 and J is TRBJ1-3; weak D call: TRBD1 (6 bases). The V gene's germline CDR1 is SEHNR and CDR2 FQNEAQ (reference sequence). The CDR3 runs 16 residues. V lost 6 bases, J lost 0 bases, and 15 bases lay in between. The CDR3 loop reads CASSGDRNFSGNTIYF. DNA for the CDR3: TGTGCCAGCAGTGGAGACAGGAACTTCTCTGGAAACACCATATATTTT.

The chain links TRBV7-9 to TRBJ1-1; D gene unclear. The CDR3 sequence is 13 residues long. Germline CDR1 and CDR2: SEHNR and FQNEAQ (reference sequence). V dropped 3 bases and J dropped 1 base, with 6 bases sitting between them. CDR3 sequence reads: CASSLSGNTEAFF. The CDR3 DNA follows: TGTGCCAGCAGCTTGAGTGGGAACACTGAAGCTTTCTTT.

The V gene is TRBV6-5, the J gene TRBJ1-6; D possibly corresponds to TRBD1 (5 bases). CDR1 is MNHEY and CDR2 is SVGAGI in the germline V gene. The CDR3 length is 16 residues. Trimming stripped 2 bases from V and 4 bases from J, with 12 bases between. CDR3 sequence reads: CASSYIRTTYNSPLHF. CDR3 coding DNA: TGTGCCAGCAGTTACATCCGGACAACTTATAATTCACCCCTCCACTTT.

The chain joins TRBV4-3 to TRBJ1-1, with D possibly being TRBD1 (5 bases). The CDR3 spans 16 residues. Between the trimmed V and J ends, which lost 0 bases and 4 bases, there was a span of 15 bases. Per the germline V gene, CDR1 is LGHNA and CDR2 is YSLEER. CDR3 coding DNA: TGCGCCAGCAGCCAAGAGGTGGTAAGAAGGGGCACTGAAGCTTTCTTT. This codes for CASSQEVVRRGTEAFF.

The V call is TRBV5-1, the J call TRBJ1-5; D is perhaps TRBD1 (6 bases). CDR1 is SGHRS and CDR2 is YFSETQ in the germline V gene. Trimming took off 0 bases at V and 5 bases at J, with 9 bases between the two ends. This CDR3 region has 14 residues. CDR3 residues: CASSLGAGDQPQHF. The CDR3 DNA reads TGCGCCAGCAGCTTGGGGGCAGGGGATCAGCCCCAGCATTTT.

The table lists this clone with a count of one. V and J are TRBV7-2 and TRBJ1-2, with D perhaps TRBD1 (5 bases). Trimming shortened V by 2 bases and J by 7 bases, and 17 bases separated the two germline ends. Germline V CDR1 and CDR2: SGHTA, FQGNSA. The CDR3 covers 15 residues. The CDR3 DNA reads TGTGCCAGCAGCTTACGGCAGGGAGGCTATTCTGGCTACACCTTC. This sequence encodes CASSLRQGGYSGYTF.

V usage is TRBV19 and J usage is TRBJ1-1; possible D gene TRBD1, 5 bases. The CDR3 contains 16 residues. Germline V gives CDR1 LNHDA, CDR2 SQIVND (reference sequence). Trimming left V 4 bases short and J 0 bases short, with 15 bases between. The DNA of the CDR3 is TGTGCCAGTAGTACTTCACCGGGACGGATGAACACTGAAGCTTTCTTT. This sequence encodes CASSTSPGRMNTEAFF.

The chain recombines TRBV4-3 with TRBJ2-1; TRBD2 matches at 10 bases. J gave up 6 bases and V 4 bases, and 3 bases lay outside the gene matches. Germline-derived CDR1 and CDR2 are LGHNA and YSLEER. This CDR3 contains 14 residues. The CDR3 DNA sequence: TGCGCCAGCAGCCGACGGACTAGCGGCAATGAGCAGTTCTTC. This gives the protein CASSRRTSGNEQFF.

The CDR3 is CASSLVSRDRGREEQYV. The CDR3 DNA is TGTGCCAGCAGCTTAGTTAGCCGGGACAGGGGAAGAGAAGAGCAGTACGTC. The chain couples TRBV7-7 to TRBJ2-7; 10 nucleotides agree with TRBD1. Germline lookup yields CDR1 SSHAT and CDR2 FNYEAQ (reference sequence). V lost 1 base, J lost 7 bases, and 13 bases stayed unmatched. The CDR3 is made up of 17 amino acids.